A single sample is the source of the 21 T cell receptor beta chains below, sequenced in a study of blood T cell repertoires in COVID-19. Profiling relied on immunoSEQ multiplex PCR, and the TCRdb table lists in-frame clones only, not all of them. Of 150,000 to 200,000 clones in the sample, about 88% were seen once. The sequencing sample was made of peripheral blood. These receptors all come from a man in his sixties with acute or convalescent COVID-19.

The chain employs TRBV4-3 and TRBJ1-5; 7 bases line up with TRBD1. This CDR3 has 13 residues. Trimming took 6 bases from V and 7 from J; bases not matched to a gene: 6. The germline gives CDR1 LGHNA, CDR2 YSLEER. CDR3 sequence reads: CASSLDRDQPQHF. The DNA of the CDR3 is TGCGCCAGCAGTCTCGACAGGGACCAGCCCCAGCATTTT.

The chain couples TRBV12-3 or TRBV12-4 to TRBJ2-3; 8 bases agree with TRBD1. V gave up 10 bases and J gave up 4 bases; unmatched junction bases: 1. This CDR3 comprises 11 residues. The CDR3 bases are TGTGCCACAGGGGGCCCAGATACGCAGTATTTT. Translated: CATGGPDTQYF.

This clone was picked up one time. The CDR3 DNA sequence: TGTGCCAGCAGCCAAGACGCGGGGGGGCCTTCGGCGTATTTT. Protein sequence: CASSQDAGGPSAYF. The chain combines TRBV3-1 (or the pseudogene TRBV3-2) with TRBJ2-3, with TRBD2 identical over 9 bases. Looked up from germline, CDR1 is LGHDT and CDR2 is YNNKEL (reference sequence). Trimming removed 0 bases from V and 14 bases from J; junction bases left unmatched: 9. The CDR3 spans 14 residues.

This sequence joins TRBV19 and TRBJ1-1; TRBD1 aligns across 9 bases. CDR3 size: 15 residues. The V gene's germline CDR1 is LNHDA and CDR2 SQIVND (reference sequence). J lost 4 bases, V lost 6 bases, and 9 bases had no gene match. This chain's CDR3 is CASSPTGGFSTEAFF. The CDR3, as DNA: TGTGCCAGTAGCCCGACAGGGGGTTTCAGCACTGAAGCTTTCTTT. Looking up the rest from reference TRBV19 and TRBJ1-1 gives the full variable domain: DGGITQSPKYLFRKEGQNVTLSCEQNLNHDAMYWYRQDPGQGLRLIYYSQIVNDFQKGDIAEGYSVSREKKESFPLTVTSAQKNPTAFYLCASSPTGGFSTEAFFGQGTRLTVV.

This chain links TRBV6-6 with TRBJ1-1, with D possibly being TRBD1 (6 bases). The CDR3 runs 17 residues. V was clipped by 5 bases and J by 5 bases, with 24 bases between them. The V gene's germline CDR1 is MNHNY and CDR2 SVGAGI (reference sequence). CDR3 nucleotides: TGTGCCAGCAGTCCTCAAGTCTGGGGTAGGGGGGGGACTGAAGCTTTCTTT. Amino acid sequence: CASSPQVWGRGGTEAFF.

The rearrangement uses TRBV6-5 and TRBJ1-6, with 7 bases aligning to TRBD1. CDR3 length equals 14 residues. With 6 bases clipped from V and 10 bases from J, the junction kept 9 bases outside the gene matches. Germline V gene lookup returns CDR1 MNHEY and CDR2 SVGAGI. Written as DNA, the CDR3 is TGTGCCAGCAGGCGACAGGGTCTGGAATCACCCCTCCACTTT. It translates to CASRRQGLESPLHF.

The chain joins TRBV5-1 to TRBJ2-3, with 8 bases identical to TRBD2. Germline V gene lookup returns CDR1 SGHRS and CDR2 YFSETQ. V was pared by 0 bases and J by 2 bases, with 5 bases of the junction left unmatched. CDR3 length: 16 amino acids. For the CDR3, the DNA is TGCGCCAGCAGCTTGGAGGCTAGCGGGCTCACAGATACGCAGTATTTT. Its protein is CASSLEASGLTDTQYF.

The rearrangement uses TRBV27 and TRBJ1-4; tentatively, D is TRBD1 (6 bases). Trimming shortened V by 6 bases and J by 7 bases, and 15 bases separated the two germline ends. The CDR3 length is 14 residues. In germline, CDR1 is MNHEY, CDR2 SMNVEV (reference sequence). Here the CDR3 reads CASSPQGMVEKLFF. The DNA of the CDR3 is TGTGCCAGCAGCCCACAGGGAATGGTTGAAAAACTGTTTTTT.

This chain connects TRBV5-6 to TRBJ2-1, with unresolved D. V was shortened by 1 base and J by 5 bases, with 4 bases between the two germline ends. The CDR3 consists of 12 residues. Germline values: CDR1 SGHDT, CDR2 YYEEEE. Here the CDR3 reads CASSLLDNEQFF. The DNA for the CDR3 is TGTGCCAGCAGCTTGCTCGACAATGAGCAGTTCTTC.

A single count supports this clone. V gene TRBV9 combines with J gene TRBJ2-5; 13 bases match TRBD2. This CDR3 is 17 amino acids long. J gave up 2 bases and V 0 bases, and 4 bases lay outside the gene matches. Looked up from germline, CDR1 is SGDLS and CDR2 is YYNGEE. The CDR3 reads CASSVGGTSGMQETQYF. CDR3 DNA sequence: TGTGCCAGCAGCGTAGGGGGGACTAGCGGGATGCAAGAGACCCAGTACTTC.

This sequence joins TRBV9 and TRBJ2-7, with TRBD2 identical over 8 bases. CDR1 is SGDLS and CDR2 is YYNGEE in the germline V gene. The J segment lost 5 bases and the V segment lost 4 bases, leaving 11 bases of the junction unmatched. The CDR3 covers 15 residues. The CDR3 sequence is CASSSGGGFSNEQYF. The CDR3 DNA sequence: TGTGCCAGCAGCTCCGGGGGGGGGTTCTCTAACGAGCAGTACTTC.

V and J are TRBV6-6 and TRBJ2-2, with 7 bases that match TRBD2. CDR3 size: 15 residues. The J segment lost 0 bases and the V segment lost 6 bases, leaving 4 bases of the junction unmatched. Per the germline V gene, CDR1 is MNHNY and CDR2 is SVGAGI (reference sequence). The chain's CDR3 is CASRTSKPNTGELFF. CDR3 sequence (DNA): TGTGCCAGCAGGACTAGCAAACCGAACACCGGGGAGCTGTTTTTT.

The chain has TRBV10-3 and TRBJ2-1; a weak D match, TRBD2 (5 bases). The CDR3 runs to 15 residues. V gave up 5 bases and J gave up 6 bases, with 17 bases separating them. Per germline, CDR1 ENHRY and CDR2 SYGVKD. CDR3 in amino acids: CAISPTRAGANEQFF. In DNA form, the CDR3 reads TGTGCCATCAGTCCCACTAGGGCCGGCGCCAATGAGCAGTTCTTC.

The chain combines TRBV24-1 with TRBJ2-7; 12 bases fit TRBD2. Germline V gene lookup returns CDR1 KGHDR and CDR2 SFDVKD. CDR3 length equals 16 residues. After removal of 4 bases from V and 1 base from J, the junction contained 4 bases not matched to a gene. Here the CDR3 reads CATSDPSGRDSYEQYF. The CDR3 nucleotides read TGTGCCACCAGTGACCCTAGCGGGAGGGATTCCTACGAGCAGTACTTC.

V usage is TRBV9 and J usage is TRBJ1-3; 7 nucleotides line up with TRBD1. This CDR3 comprises 16 residues. Germline V lookup: CDR1 SGDLS, CDR2 YYNGEE. V lost 2 bases to trimming and J lost 0 bases; unmatched junction nucleotides: 5. The CDR3 sequence: CASSVRGQVSGNTIYF. CDR3 nucleotide sequence: TGTGCCAGCAGCGTGAGGGGGCAAGTCTCTGGAAACACCATATATTTT.

This rearrangement joins TRBV19 to TRBJ2-7, with a tentative D call TRBD1 (6 bases). The V gene lost 4 bases and the J gene lost 7 bases, with 14 bases spanning the gap. Germline CDR1 and CDR2: LNHDA and SQIVND (reference sequence). The CDR3 is made up of 13 amino acids. CDR3 loop: CASSTGANDEQYF. The CDR3 DNA reads TGTGCCAGTAGTACAGGGGCCAACGATGAGCAGTACTTC.

This sequence joins TRBV28 and TRBJ1-2; 8 positions agree with TRBD1. V trimming: 5 bases; J trimming: 2 bases; junction bases outside the gene matches: 7. The CDR3 consists of 15 residues. CDR1 is MDHEN and CDR2 is SYDVKM in the germline V gene. The CDR3 loop is CASSTPRTGNYGYTF. The DNA for the CDR3 is TGTGCCAGCAGTACTCCTCGGACAGGGAACTATGGCTACACCTTC.

This clone occurred once. The chain joins TRBV5-1 to TRBJ2-1; 8 bases agree with TRBD2. The CDR3 is made up of 15 amino acids. Per germline, CDR1 SGHRS and CDR2 YFSETQ. The V gene end was trimmed by 4 bases and the J gene end by 1 base; junction bases not matched to a gene: 4. Here the CDR3 DNA reads TGCGCCAGCAGCCTTAGCGGGGTTTCCTACAATGAGCAGTTCTTC. The encoded protein is CASSLSGVSYNEQFF. The full variable domain, rest sourced from reference TRBV5-1 and TRBJ2-1, is KAGVTQTPRYLIKTRGQQVTLSCSPISGHRSVSWYQQTPGQGLQFLFEYFSETQRNKGNFPGRFSGRQFSNSRSEMNVSTLELGDSALYLCASSLSGVSYNEQFFGPGTRLTVL.

The chain recombines TRBV9 with TRBJ2-7, with unresolved D. The CDR3 is made up of 13 amino acids. The ends were cut back, 0 bases at V and 3 bases at J, with 7 bases in the middle. Germline V gene lookup returns CDR1 SGDLS and CDR2 YYNGEE. CDR3 nucleotide sequence: TGTGCCAGCAGCGTAGGGGCCCTCTACGAGCAGTACTTC. Its translation: CASSVGALYEQYF.

A single count supports this clone. The chain uses TRBV7-9 and TRBJ1-1, with 11 bases matching TRBD1. The CDR3 spans 14 residues. V shed 5 bases, J shed 3 bases, and the junction held 2 bases outside the gene matches. CDR1 SEHNR and CDR2 FQNEAQ come from the germline V gene (reference sequence). CDR3 in amino acids: CASSGQGADTEAFF. In DNA form, the CDR3 reads TGTGCCAGCAGCGGACAGGGGGCGGACACTGAAGCTTTCTTT.

This chain uses TRBV9 with TRBJ2-2; 15 bases line up with TRBD2. Germline values: CDR1 SGDLS, CDR2 YYNGEE. The CDR3 length is 17 residues. With 5 bases clipped from V and 4 bases from J, the junction kept 6 bases outside the gene matches. The CDR3 loop is CASSGLAGGRRTGELFF. As DNA, the CDR3 is TGTGCCAGCAGTGGACTAGCGGGAGGGCGACGCACCGGGGAGCTGTTTTTT.